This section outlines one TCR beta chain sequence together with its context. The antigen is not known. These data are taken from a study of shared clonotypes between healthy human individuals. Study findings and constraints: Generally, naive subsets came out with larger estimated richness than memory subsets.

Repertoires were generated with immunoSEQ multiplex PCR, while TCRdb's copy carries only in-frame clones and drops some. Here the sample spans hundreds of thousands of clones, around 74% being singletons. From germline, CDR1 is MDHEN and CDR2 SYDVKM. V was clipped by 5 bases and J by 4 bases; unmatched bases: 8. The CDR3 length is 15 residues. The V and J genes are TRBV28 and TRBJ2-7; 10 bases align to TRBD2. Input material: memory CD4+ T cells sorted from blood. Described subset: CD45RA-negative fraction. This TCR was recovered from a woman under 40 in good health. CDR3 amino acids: CASSPRRGLAYEQYF. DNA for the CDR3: TGTGCCAGCAGTCCCCGCCGGGGACTAGCGTACGAGCAGTACTTC.